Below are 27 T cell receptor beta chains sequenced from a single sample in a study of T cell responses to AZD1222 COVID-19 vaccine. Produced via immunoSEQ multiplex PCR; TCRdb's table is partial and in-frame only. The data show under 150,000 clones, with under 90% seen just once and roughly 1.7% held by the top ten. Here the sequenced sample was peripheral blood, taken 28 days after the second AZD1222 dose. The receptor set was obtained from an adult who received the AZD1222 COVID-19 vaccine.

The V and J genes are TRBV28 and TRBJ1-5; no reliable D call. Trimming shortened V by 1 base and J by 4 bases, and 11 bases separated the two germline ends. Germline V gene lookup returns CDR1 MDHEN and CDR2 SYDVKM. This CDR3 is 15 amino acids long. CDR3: CASSLFGTLNQPQHF. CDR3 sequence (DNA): TGTGCCAGCAGTTTATTTGGCACTTTGAATCAGCCCCAGCATTTT.

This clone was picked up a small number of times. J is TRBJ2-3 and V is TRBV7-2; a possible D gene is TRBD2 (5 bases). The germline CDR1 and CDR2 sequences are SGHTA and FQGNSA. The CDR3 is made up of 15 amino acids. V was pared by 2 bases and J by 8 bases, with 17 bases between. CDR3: CASSLSSIEGSTQYF. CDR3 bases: TGTGCCAGCAGCTTATCCAGCATAGAAGGGAGTACGCAGTATTTT.

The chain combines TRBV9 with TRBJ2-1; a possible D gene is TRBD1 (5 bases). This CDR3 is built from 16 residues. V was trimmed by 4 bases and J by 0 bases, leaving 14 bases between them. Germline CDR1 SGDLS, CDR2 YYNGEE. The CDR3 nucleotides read TGTGCCAGCAGCCCAATGACAGCGAGCTCCTACAATGAGCAGTTCTTC. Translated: CASSPMTASSYNEQFF. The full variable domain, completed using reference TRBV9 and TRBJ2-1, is DSGVTQTPKHLITATGQRVTLRCSPRSGDLSVYWYQQSLDQGLQFLIQYYNGEERAKGNILERFSAQQFPDLHSELNLSSLELGDSALYFCASSPMTASSYNEQFFGPGTRLTVL.

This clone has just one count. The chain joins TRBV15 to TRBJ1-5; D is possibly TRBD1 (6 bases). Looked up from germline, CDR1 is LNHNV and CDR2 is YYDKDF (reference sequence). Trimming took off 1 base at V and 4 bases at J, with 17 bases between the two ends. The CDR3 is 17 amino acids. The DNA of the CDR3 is TGTGCCACCAGCAGAGGAGGGGGTACTACGGGAAATCAGCCCCAGCATTTT. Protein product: CATSRGGGTTGNQPQHF.

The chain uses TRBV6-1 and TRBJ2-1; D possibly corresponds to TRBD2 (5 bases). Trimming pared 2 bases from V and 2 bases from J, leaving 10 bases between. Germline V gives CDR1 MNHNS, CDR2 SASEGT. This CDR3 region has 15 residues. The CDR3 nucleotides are TGTGCCAGCAGTGAAAGCAAGGGAGCCTACAATGAGCAGTTCTTC. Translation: CASSESKGAYNEQFF.

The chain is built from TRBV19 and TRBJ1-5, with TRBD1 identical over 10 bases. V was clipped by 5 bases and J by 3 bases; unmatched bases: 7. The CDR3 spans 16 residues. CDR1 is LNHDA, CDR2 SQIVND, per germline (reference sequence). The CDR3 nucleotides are TGTGCCAGTAGTCCTAGGGACAGGGGCTTCAATCAGCCCCAGCATTTT. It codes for CASSPRDRGFNQPQHF.

CDR3 in amino acids: CASSLSQGFSGNTIYF. The DNA for the CDR3 is TGTGCCAGCAGTTTATCACAGGGGTTCTCTGGAAACACCATATATTTT. This chain joins TRBV6-5 and TRBJ1-3; 7 bases fit TRBD1. The CDR3 runs 16 residues. Germline V gene lookup returns CDR1 MNHEY and CDR2 SVGAGI. V lost 4 bases, J lost 0 bases, and 6 bases stayed unmatched.

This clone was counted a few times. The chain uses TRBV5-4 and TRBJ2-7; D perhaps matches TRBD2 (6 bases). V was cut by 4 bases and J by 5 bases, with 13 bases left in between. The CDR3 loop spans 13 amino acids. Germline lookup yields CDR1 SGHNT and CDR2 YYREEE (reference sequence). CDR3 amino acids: CASSLPGDNEQYV. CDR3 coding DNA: TGTGCCAGCAGCCTCCCGGGGGATAACGAGCAGTACGTC.

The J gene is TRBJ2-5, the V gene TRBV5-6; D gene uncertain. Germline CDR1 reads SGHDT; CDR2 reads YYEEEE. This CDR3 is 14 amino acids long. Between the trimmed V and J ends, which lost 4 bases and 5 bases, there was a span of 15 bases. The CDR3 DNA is TGTGCCAGCAGCAAGACCTTGGTGGTGGAGACCCAGTACTTC. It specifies CASSKTLVVETQYF.

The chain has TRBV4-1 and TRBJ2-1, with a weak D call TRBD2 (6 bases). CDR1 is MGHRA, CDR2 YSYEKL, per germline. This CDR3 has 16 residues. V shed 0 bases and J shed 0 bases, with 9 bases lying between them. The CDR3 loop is CASSQESGSSYNEQFF. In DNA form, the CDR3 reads TGCGCCAGCAGCCAAGAGTCCGGGAGCTCCTACAATGAGCAGTTCTTC.

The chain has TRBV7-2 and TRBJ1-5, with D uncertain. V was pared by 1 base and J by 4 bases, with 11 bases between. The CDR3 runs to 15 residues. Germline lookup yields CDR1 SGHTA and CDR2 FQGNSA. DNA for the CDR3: TGTGCCAGCAGCTTAGTGGTAGGAGGGAATCAGCCCCAGCATTTT. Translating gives CASSLVVGGNQPQHF.

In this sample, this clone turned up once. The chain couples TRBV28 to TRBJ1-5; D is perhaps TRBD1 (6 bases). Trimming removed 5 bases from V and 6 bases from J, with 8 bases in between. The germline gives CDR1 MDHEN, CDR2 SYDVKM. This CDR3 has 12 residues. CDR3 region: CASSVGGQPQHF. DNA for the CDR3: TGTGCCAGCAGTGTAGGGGGTCAGCCCCAGCATTTT. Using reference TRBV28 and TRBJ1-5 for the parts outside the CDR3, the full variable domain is DVKVTQSSRYLVKRTGEKVFLECVQDMDHENMFWYRQDPGLGLRLIYFSYDVKMKEKGDIPEGYSVSREKKERFSLILESASTNQTSMYLCASSVGGQPQHFGDGTRLSIL.

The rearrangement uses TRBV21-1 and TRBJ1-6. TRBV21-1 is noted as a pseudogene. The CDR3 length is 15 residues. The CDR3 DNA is TGTGCCAGCAGCAGCCGACGGGGGGATAATTCACCCCTCCACTTT. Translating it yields CASSSRRGDNSPLHF.

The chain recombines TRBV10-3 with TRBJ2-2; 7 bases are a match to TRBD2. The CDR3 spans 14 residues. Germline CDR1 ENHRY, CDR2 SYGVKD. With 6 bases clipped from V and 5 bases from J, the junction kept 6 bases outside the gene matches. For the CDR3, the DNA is TGTGCCATCAGCCCTGGGGGAGGGACCGGGGAGCTGTTTTTT. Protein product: CAISPGGGTGELFF.

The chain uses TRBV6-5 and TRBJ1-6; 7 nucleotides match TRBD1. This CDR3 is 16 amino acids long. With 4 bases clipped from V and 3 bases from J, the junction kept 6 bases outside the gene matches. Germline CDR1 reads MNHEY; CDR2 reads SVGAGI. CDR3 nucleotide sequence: TGTGCCAGCAGTTCCCCGGACAGGTTCTATAATTCACCCCTCCACTTT. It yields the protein CASSSPDRFYNSPLHF.

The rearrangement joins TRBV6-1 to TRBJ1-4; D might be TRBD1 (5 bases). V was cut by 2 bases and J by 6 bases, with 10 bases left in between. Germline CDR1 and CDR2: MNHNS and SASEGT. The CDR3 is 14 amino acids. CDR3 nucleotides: TGTGCCAGCAGTGAACTCGGGGGGTATGAAAAACTGTTTTTT. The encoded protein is CASSELGGYEKLFF.

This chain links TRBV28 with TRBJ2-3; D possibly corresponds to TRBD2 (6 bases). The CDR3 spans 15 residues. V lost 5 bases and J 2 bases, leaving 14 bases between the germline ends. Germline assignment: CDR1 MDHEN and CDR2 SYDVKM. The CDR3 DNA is TGTGCCAGCAGTCCACCACTAGCTTCCACAGATACGCAGTATTTT. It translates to CASSPPLASTDTQYF.

Here the CDR3 reads CASSLSRSTEAFF. The CDR3 DNA is TGTGCCAGCAGCTTGTCACGGTCCACTGAAGCTTTCTTT. The chain uses TRBV7-2 and TRBJ1-1; D gene ambiguous. The ends were cut back, 3 bases at V and 4 bases at J, with 9 bases in the middle. CDR1 is SGHTA and CDR2 is FQGNSA in the germline V gene. CDR3 length: 13 residues.

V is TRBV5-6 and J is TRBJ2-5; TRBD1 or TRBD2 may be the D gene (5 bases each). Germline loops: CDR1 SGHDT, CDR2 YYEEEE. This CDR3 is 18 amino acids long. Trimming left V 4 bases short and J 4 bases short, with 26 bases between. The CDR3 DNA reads TGTGCCAGCAGCACCACTCCGGGACCCCGAGTGGGAAGAGAGACCCAGTACTTC. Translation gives CASSTTPGPRVGRETQYF.

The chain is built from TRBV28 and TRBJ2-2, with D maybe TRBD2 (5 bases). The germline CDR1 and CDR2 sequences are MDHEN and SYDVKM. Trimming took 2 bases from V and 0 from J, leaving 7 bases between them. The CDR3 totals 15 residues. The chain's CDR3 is CASSLRGTNTGELFF. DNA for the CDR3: TGTGCCAGCAGTTTACGGGGAACGAACACCGGGGAGCTGTTTTTT.

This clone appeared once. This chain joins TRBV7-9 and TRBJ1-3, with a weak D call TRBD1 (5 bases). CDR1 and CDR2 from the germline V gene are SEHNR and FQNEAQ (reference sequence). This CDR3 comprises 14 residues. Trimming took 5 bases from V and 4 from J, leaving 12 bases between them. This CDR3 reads CASSPDGTGNTIYF. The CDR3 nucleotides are TGTGCCAGCAGCCCGGACGGGACCGGAAACACCATATATTTT.

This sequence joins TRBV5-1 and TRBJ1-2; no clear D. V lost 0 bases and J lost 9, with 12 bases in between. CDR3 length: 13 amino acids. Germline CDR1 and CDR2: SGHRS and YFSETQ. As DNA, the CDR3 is TGCGCCAGCAGCTTGGGAGCCACCTCGCGCTACACCTTC. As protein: CASSLGATSRYTF.

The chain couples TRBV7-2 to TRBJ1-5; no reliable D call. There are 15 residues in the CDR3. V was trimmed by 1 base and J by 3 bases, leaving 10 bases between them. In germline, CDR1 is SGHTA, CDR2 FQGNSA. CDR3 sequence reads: CASSLEGTLNQPQHF. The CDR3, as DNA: TGTGCCAGCAGCTTAGAGGGCACACTCAATCAGCCCCAGCATTTT.

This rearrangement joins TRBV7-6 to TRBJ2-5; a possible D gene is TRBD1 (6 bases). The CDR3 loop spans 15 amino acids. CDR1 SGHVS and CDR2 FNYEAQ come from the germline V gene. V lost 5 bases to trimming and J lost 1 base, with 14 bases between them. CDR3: CASSATGIAQETQYF. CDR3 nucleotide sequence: TGTGCCAGCAGCGCGACAGGAATTGCCCAAGAGACCCAGTACTTC.

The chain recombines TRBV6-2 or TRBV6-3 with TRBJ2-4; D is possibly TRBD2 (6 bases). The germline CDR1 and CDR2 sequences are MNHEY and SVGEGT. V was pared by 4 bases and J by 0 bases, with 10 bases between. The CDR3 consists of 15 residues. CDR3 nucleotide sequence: TGTGCCAGCAGTTCTCCGGGACTAGCCAAAAACATTCAGTACTTC. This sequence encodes CASSSPGLAKNIQYF.

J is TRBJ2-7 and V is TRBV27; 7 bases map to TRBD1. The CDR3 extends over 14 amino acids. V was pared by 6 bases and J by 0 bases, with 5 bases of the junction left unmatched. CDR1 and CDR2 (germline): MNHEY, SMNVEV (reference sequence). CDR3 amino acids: CASRDRLSSYEQYF. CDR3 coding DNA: TGTGCCAGCAGGGACAGGCTCTCCTCCTACGAGCAGTACTTC.

Here the CDR3 reads CASSLGIGGRAKTEAFF. The CDR3 DNA follows: TGTGCCAGCAGCTTGGGAATCGGGGGGCGCGCAAAAACTGAAGCTTTCTTT. This chain joins TRBV5-8 and TRBJ1-1; D perhaps matches TRBD1 (6 bases). V lost 0 bases to trimming and J lost 5 bases, with 20 bases between them. CDR1 and CDR2 (germline): SGHTS, YDEGEE. This CDR3 contains 17 residues. The whole variable domain, remainder taken from reference TRBV5-8 and TRBJ1-1, is EAGVTQSPTHLIKTRGQQATLRCSPISGHTSVYWYQQALGLGLQFLLWYDEGEERNRGNFPPRFSGRQFPNYSSELNVNALELEDSALYLCASSLGIGGRAKTEAFFGQGTRLTVV.